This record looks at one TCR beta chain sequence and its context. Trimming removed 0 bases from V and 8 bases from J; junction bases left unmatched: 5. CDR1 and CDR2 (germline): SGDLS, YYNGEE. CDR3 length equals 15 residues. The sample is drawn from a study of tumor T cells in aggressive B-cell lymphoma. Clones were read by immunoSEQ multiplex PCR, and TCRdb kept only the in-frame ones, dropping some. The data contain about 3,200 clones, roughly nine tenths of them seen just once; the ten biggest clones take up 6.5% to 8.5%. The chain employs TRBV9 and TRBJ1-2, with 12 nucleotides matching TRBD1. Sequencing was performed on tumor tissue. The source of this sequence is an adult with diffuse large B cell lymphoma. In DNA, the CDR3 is TGTGCCAGCAGCGTAGAGGGACAGGGGGCGAGGGGCTACACCTTC. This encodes CASSVEGQGARGYTF.